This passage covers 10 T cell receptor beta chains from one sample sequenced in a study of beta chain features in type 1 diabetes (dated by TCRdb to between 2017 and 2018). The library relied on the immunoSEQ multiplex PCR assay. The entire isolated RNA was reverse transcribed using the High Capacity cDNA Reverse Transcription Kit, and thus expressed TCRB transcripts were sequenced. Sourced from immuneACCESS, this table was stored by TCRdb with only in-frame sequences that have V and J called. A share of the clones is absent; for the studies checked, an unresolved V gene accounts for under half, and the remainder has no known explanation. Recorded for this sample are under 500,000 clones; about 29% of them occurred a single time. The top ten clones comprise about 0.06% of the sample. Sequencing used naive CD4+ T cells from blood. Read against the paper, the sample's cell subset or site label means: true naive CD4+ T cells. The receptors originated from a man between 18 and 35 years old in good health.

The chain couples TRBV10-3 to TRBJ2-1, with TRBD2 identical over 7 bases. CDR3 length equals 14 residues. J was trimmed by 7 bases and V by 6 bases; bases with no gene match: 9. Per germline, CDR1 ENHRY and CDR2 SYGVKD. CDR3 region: CAISTSGRGNEQFF. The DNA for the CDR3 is TGTGCCATCAGCACCTCGGGGAGGGGTAATGAGCAGTTCTTC.

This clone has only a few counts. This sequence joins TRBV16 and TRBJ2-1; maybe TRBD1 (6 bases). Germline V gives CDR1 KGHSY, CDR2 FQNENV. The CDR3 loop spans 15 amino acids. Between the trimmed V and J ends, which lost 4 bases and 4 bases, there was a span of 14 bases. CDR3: CASSPLGTQYNEQFF. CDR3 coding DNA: TGTGCCAGCAGCCCCTTGGGGACACAATACAATGAGCAGTTCTTC.

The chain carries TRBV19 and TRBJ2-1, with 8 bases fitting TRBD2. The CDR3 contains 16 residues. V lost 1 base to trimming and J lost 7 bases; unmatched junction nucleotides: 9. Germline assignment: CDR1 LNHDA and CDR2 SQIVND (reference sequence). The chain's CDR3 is CASSIVGLARENEQFF. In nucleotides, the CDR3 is TGTGCCAGTAGTATAGTAGGACTAGCAAGAGAGAATGAGCAGTTCTTC.

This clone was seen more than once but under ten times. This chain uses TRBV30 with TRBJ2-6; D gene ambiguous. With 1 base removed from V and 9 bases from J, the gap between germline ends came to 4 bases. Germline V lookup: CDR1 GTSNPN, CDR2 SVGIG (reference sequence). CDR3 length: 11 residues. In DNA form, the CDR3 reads TGTGCCTGGAGTGGTGACAACGTCCTGACTTTC. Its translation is CAWSGDNVLTF.

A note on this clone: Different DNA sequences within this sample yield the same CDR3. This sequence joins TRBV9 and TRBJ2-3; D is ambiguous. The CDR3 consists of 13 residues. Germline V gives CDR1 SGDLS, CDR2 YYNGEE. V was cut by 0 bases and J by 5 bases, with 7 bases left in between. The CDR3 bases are TGTGCCAGCAGCGTAGCGGGCGGAGATACGCAGTATTTT. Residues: CASSVAGGDTQYF.

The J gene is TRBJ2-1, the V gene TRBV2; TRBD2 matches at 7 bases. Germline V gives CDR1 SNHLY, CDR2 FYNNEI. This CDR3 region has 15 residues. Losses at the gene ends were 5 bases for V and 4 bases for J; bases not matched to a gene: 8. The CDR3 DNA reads TGTGCCAGCAGTCCCGAGCGGGGTTCTTACAATGAGCAGTTCTTC. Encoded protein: CASSPERGSYNEQFF. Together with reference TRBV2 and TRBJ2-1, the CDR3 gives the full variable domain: EPEVTQTPSHQVTQMGQEVILRCVPISNHLYFYWYRQILGQKVEFLVSFYNNEISEKSEIFDDQFSVERPDGSNFTLKIRSTKLEDSAMYFCASSPERGSYNEQFFGPGTRLTVL.

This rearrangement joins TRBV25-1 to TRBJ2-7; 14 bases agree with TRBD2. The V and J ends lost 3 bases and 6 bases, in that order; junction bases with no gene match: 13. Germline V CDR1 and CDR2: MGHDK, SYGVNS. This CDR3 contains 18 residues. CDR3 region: CASSDFLRGLAGEVEQYF. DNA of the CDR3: TGTGCCAGCAGTGATTTTCTTAGGGGACTAGCGGGAGAGGTCGAGCAGTACTTC.

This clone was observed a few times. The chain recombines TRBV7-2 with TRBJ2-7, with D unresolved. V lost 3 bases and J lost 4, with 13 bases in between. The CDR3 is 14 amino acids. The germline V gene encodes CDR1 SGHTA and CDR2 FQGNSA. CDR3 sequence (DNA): TGTGCCAGCAGCTTCGGAAGCACGATGTACGAGCAGTACTTC. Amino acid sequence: CASSFGSTMYEQYF.

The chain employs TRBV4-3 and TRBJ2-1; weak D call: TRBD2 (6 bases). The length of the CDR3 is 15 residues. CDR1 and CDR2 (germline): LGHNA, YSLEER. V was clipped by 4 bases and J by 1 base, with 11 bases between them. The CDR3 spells CASSRSGGSYNEQFF. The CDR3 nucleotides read TGCGCCAGCAGCCGTAGCGGAGGGTCCTACAATGAGCAGTTCTTC.

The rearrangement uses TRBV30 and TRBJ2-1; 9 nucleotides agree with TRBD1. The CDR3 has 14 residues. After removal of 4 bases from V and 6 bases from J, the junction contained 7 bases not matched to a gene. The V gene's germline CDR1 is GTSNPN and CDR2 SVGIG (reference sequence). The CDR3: CAWKTGGWGNEQFF. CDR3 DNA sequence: TGTGCCTGGAAAACAGGGGGCTGGGGCAATGAGCAGTTCTTC.